This record covers a single TCR beta chain. The J segment lost 1 base and the V segment lost 3 bases, leaving 6 bases of the junction unmatched. This CDR3 is 16 amino acids long. The sample is drawn from a study of blood T cell repertoires in COVID-19. For the study at large: Nucleic acid was either cDNA or gDNA, and it came from T cells, B-cell-depleted T cells, or PBMCs.

Sequenced by immunoSEQ multiplex PCR; TCRdb stores in-frame clones only, minus some. The sample has roughly 180,000 clones, about 83% seen once; the top ten hold roughly 8%. The sample was peripheral blood. V usage is TRBV23-1 and J usage is TRBJ1-5, with 7 bases lining up with TRBD1. TRBV23-1 is given ORF status, its function remaining uncertain. The sequence came from a man aged 35 to 55 who had recovered from COVID-19. The chain's CDR3 is CASSQNGTASNQPQHF. DNA for the CDR3: TGCGCCAGCAGTCAGAACGGGACAGCCAGCAATCAGCCCCAGCATTTT.